This entry describes one T cell receptor (beta chain). No antigen is known for it. RNA transcripts were the template for amplifying TCR beta CDR3 regions. The TCR CDR3 first-round RT-PCR relied on the HTBI primer set. A single record per CDR3 protein comes from TCRdb applying MiXCR to the multiplex PCR reads. Here the sample spans some 720,000 distinct CDR3 sequences, roughly 15% being singletons. This entry is derived from a study of T cells in Graves' hyperthyroidism and ophthalmopathy. Study-wide points: Median prediction lead before ophthalmopathy onset was around 6.9 months with the model. Most thyroid-expanded clonotypes above 0.001 were also found in blood.

Participants, patients aged 18 to 65, had newly diagnosed hyperthyroidism with a duration under 2 months. Orbital computed tomography, thyroid ultrasound, serum thyroxine and TRAb, and clinical symptoms together informed the diagnoses. V gave up 2 bases and J gave up 5 bases; unmatched junction bases: 6. Germline assignment: CDR1 DFQATT and CDR2 SNEGSKA (reference sequence). The CDR3 covers 14 residues. Input material: blood. The genes are TRBV20-1 and TRBJ2-7; 10 bases are shared with TRBD1. The sequence was collected from a man aged 18 to 35 with Graves' hyperthyroidism. As DNA, the CDR3 is TGCAGTGCTAGACGTGGAGACAGGGGGCACGAGCAGTACTTC. This translates into CSARRGDRGHEQYF.